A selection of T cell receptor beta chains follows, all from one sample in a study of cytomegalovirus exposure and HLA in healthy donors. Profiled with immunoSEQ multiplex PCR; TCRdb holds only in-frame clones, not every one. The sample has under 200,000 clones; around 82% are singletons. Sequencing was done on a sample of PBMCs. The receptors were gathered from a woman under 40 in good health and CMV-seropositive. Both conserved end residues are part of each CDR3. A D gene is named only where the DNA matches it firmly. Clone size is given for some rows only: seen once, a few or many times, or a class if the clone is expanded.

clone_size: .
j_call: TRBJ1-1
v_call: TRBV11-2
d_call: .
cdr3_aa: CASSELPRGTDTEAFF
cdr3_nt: TGTGCCAGCAGCGAACTCCCCAGGGGAACGGACACTGAAGCTTTCTTT

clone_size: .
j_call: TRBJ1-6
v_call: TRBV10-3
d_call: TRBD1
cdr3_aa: CARSTGANSPLHF
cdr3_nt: TGTGCCCGGTCGACAGGGGCGAATTCACCCCTCCACTTT

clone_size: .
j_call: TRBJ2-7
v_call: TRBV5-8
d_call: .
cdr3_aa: CASSIPGLITSYEQYF
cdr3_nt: TGTGCCAGCAGCATACCGGGACTTATTACCTCCTACGAGCAGTACTTC

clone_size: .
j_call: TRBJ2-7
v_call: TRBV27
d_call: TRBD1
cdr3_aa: CASSPWTGGNEQYF
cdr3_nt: TGTGCCAGCAGTCCTTGGACAGGGGGCAACGAGCAGTACTTC

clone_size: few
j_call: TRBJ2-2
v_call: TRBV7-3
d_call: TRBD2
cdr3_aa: CASSLNSRGVTGELFF
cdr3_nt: TGTGCCAGCAGCTTAAACTCCCGGGGGGTCACCGGGGAGCTGTTTTTT

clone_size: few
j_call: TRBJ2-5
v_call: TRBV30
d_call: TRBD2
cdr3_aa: CAWTSGGAGAGETQYF
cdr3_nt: TGTGCCTGGACCTCAGGAGGAGCGGGGGCAGGGGAGACCCAGTACTTC

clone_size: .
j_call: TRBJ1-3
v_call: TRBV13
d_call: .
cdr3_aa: CASSPQWETSGNTIYF
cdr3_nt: TGTGCCAGCAGCCCTCAGTGGGAGACCTCTGGAAACACCATATATTTT

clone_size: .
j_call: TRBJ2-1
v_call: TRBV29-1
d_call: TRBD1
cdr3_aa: CSVVGGEQFF
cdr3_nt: TGCAGCGTTGTAGGGGGCGAGCAGTTCTTC

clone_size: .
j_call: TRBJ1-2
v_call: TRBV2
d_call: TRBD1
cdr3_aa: CASSPQGALGYTF
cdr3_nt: TGTGCCAGCAGCCCACAGGGGGCGCTTGGCTACACCTTC

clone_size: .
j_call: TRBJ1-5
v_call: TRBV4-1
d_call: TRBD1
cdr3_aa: CASSQAGIQGRRQPQHF
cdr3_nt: TGCGCCAGCAGCCAGGCCGGGATACAGGGGAGGCGGCAGCCCCAGCATTTT

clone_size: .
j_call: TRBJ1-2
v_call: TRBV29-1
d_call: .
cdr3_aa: CSVEPGYGYTF
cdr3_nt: TGCAGCGTTGAACCAGGTTATGGCTACACCTTC

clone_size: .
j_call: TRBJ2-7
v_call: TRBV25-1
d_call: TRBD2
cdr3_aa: CASSEGGGSIYEQYF
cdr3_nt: TGTGCCAGCAGTGAAGGAGGCGGGAGCATCTACGAGCAGTACTTC

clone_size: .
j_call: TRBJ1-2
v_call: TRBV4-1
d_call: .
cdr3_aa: CASSQRRGKDRTVDYGYTF
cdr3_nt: TGCGCCAGCAGCCAGCGCCGAGGGAAGGATCGGACTGTTGACTATGGCTACACCTTC

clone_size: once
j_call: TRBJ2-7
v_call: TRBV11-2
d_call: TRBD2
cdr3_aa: CASSLVRSGGDEQYF
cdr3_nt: TGTGCCAGCAGCTTAGTCCGGAGCGGGGGAGACGAGCAGTACTTC

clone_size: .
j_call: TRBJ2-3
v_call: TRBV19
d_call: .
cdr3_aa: CASSLLVREDTQYF
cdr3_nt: TGTGCCAGTAGTTTACTAGTGAGGGAAGATACGCAGTATTTT

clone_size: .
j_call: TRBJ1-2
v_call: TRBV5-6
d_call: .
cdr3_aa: CASSLDSSNYGYTF
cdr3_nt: TGTGCCAGCAGCTTGGACAGCTCTAACTATGGCTACACCTTC

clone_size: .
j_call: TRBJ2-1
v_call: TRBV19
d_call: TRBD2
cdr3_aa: CASSTSGRRNEQFF
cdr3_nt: TGTGCCAGTAGTACTAGCGGGAGGAGGAATGAGCAGTTCTTC

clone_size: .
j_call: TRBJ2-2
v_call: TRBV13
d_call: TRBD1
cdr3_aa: CASSAQGYWGTGELFF
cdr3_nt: TGTGCCAGCAGCGCACAGGGGTACTGGGGCACCGGGGAGCTGTTTTTT

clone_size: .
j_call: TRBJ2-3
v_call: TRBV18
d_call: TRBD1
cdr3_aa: CASSPPDRGGADTQYF
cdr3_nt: TGTGCCAGCTCACCCCCGGACAGGGGGGGAGCAGATACGCAGTATTTT

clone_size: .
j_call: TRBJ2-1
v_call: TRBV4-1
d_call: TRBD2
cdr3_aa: CASGGLAGNEQFF
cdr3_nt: TGCGCCAGCGGCGGACTAGCGGGAAATGAGCAGTTCTTC

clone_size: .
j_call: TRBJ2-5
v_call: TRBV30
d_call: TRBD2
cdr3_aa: CAWSVLASGHETQYF
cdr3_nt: TGTGCCTGGAGTGTACTAGCTAGCGGCCATGAGACCCAGTACTTC

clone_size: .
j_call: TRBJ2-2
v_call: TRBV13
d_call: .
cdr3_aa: CASHTGMNTGELFF
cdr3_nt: TGTGCCAGCCACACAGGGATGAACACCGGGGAGCTGTTTTTT

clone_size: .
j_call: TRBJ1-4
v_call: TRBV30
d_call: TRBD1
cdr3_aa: CAWNPTGVGEKLFF
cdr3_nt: TGTGCCTGGAACCCGACAGGGGTGGGAGAAAAACTGTTTTTT

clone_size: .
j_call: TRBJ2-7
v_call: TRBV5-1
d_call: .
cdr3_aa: CASSLVAKPGGEQYF
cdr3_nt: TGCGCCAGCAGCTTGGTAGCTAAACCAGGAGGGGAGCAGTACTTC

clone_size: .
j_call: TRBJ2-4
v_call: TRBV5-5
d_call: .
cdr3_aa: CASSLVAGRKIAKNIQYF
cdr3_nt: TGTGCCAGCAGCTTAGTCGCCGGCAGGAAAATAGCCAAAAACATTCAGTACTTC

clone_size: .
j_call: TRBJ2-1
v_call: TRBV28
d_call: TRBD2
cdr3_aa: CASSFKLAGGGEQFF
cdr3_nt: TGTGCCAGCAGTTTTAAACTAGCGGGGGGGGGTGAGCAGTTCTTC

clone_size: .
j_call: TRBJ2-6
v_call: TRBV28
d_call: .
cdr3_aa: CASTDGSSGANVLTF
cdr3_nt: TGTGCCAGCACCGATGGGAGCTCTGGGGCCAACGTCCTGACTTTC

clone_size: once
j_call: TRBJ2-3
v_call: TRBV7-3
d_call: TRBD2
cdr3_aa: CASSLIPSGSSTDTQYF
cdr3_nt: TGTGCCAGCAGCTTAATCCCTAGCGGTTCAAGCACAGATACGCAGTATTTT

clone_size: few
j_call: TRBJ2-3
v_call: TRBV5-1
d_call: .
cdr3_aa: CASSSGQFRTDTQYF
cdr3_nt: TGCGCCAGCAGCTCTGGACAGTTTCGCACAGATACGCAGTATTTT

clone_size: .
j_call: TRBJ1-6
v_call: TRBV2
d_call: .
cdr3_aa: CASSRSEGPLHF
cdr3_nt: TGTGCCAGCAGTCGGTCCGAGGGACCCCTCCACTTT

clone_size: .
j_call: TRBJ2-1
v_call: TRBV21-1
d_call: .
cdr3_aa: CASSKGWGGSYNEQFF
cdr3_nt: TGTGCCAGCAGCAAAGGGTGGGGGGGGTCCTACAATGAGCAGTTCTTC

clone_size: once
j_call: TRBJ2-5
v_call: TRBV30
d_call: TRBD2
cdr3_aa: CAWTPAGGTKTQYF
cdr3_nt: TGTGCCTGGACCCCAGCGGGGGGGACGAAGACCCAGTACTTC

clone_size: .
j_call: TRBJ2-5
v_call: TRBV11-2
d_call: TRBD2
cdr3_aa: CASSFLGEGQETQYF
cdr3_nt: TGTGCCAGCAGCTTTTTAGGGGAGGGTCAAGAGACCCAGTACTTC

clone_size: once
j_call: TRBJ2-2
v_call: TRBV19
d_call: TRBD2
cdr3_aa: CASSLGLANTGELFF
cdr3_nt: TGTGCCAGTAGCCTGGGACTAGCCAACACCGGGGAGCTGTTTTTT

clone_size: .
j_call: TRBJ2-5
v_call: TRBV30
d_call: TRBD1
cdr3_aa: CAWSKDRGQETQYF
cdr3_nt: TGTGCCTGGAGCAAGGACAGGGGGCAGGAGACCCAGTACTTC

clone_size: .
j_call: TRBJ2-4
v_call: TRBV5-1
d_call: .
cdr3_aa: CASSFGSAKNIQYF
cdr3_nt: TGCGCCAGCAGCTTCGGTTCGGCCAAAAACATTCAGTACTTC

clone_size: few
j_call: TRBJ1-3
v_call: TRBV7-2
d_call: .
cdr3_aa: CASSFDRNSGNTIYF
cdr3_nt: TGTGCCAGCAGCTTTGACAGGAACTCTGGAAACACCATATATTTT

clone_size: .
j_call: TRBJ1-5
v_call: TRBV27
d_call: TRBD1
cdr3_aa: CASSSLRGDSNQPQHF
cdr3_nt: TGTGCCAGCAGTTCCCTCAGGGGGGATAGCAATCAGCCCCAGCATTTT

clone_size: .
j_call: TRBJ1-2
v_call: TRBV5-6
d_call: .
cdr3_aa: CASSFLQNLYGYTF
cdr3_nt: TGTGCCAGCAGCTTTCTACAGAACCTCTATGGCTACACCTTC

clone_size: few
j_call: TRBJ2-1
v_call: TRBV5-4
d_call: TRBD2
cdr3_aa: CASSLDLAGVTYNEQFF
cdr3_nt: TGTGCCAGCAGCCTGGACTTAGCGGGAGTAACCTACAATGAGCAGTTCTTC

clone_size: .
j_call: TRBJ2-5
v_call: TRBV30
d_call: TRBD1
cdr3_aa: CAWSSRDSWVTQYF
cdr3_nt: TGTGCCTGGAGTTCCCGGGACAGCTGGGTGACCCAGTACTTC

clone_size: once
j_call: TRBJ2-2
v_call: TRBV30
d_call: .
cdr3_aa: CAWSVGRRRLYF
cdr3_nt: TGTGCCTGGAGTGTCGGGAGAAGGAGGCTGTATTTT

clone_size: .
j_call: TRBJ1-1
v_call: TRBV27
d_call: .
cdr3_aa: CASSLKVGRGTEAFF
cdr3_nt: TGTGCCAGCAGTTTAAAGGTCGGCAGGGGAACTGAAGCTTTCTTT

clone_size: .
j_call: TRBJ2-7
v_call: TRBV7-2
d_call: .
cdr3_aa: CASSTDYTLGQYF
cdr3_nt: TGTGCCAGCAGCACCGATTACACTCTAGGGCAGTACTTC

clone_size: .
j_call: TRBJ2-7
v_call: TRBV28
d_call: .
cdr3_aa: CASREEDEQYF
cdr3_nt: TGTGCCAGCAGAGAGGAAGACGAGCAGTACTTC

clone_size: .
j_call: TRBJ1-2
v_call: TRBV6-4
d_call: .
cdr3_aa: CASSYDSINYGYTF
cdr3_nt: TGTGCCAGCAGTTACGACAGCATTAACTATGGCTACACCTTC

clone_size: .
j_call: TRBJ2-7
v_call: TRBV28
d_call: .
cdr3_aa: CASRTSYEQYF
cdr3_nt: TGTGCCAGCAGGACTAGCTACGAGCAGTACTTC

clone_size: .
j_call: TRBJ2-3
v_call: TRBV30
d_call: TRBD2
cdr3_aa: CAWRSSGSTDTQYF
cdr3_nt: TGTGCCTGGAGGTCTAGCGGGAGTACAGATACGCAGTATTTT

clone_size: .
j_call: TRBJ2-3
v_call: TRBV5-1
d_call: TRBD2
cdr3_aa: CASSWGGGRRTDTQYF
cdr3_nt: TGCGCCAGCAGCTGGGGGGGCGGGAGGCGCACAGATACGCAGTATTTT

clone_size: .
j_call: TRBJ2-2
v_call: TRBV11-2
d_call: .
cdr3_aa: CASSVGTTNTGELFF
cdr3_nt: TGTGCCAGCAGCGTAGGGACAACGAACACCGGGGAGCTGTTTTTT

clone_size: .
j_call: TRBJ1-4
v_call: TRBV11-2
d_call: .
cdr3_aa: CASSLGAGDEKLFF
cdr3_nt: TGTGCCAGCAGCTTAGGGGCAGGGGATGAAAAACTGTTTTTT

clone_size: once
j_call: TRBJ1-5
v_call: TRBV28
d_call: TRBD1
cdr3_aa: CASSPRGRVFSGTGQHF
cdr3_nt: TGTGCCAGCAGTCCCAGGGGGCGGGTCTTCTCGGGCACGGGCCAGCATTTT

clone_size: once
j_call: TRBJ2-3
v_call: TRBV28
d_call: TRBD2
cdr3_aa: CASEAGGITDTQYF
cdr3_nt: TGTGCCAGCGAAGCGGGAGGGATCACAGATACGCAGTATTTT

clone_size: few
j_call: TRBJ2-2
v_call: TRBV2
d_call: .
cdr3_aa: CASSKGGYRGTGELFF
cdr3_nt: TGTGCCAGCAGTAAAGGAGGGTACAGAGGGACCGGGGAGCTGTTTTTT

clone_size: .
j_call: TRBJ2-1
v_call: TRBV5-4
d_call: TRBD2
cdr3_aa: CASSPGLAGGTYNEQFF
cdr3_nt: TGTGCCAGCAGCCCGGGACTAGCGGGGGGTACCTACAATGAGCAGTTCTTC

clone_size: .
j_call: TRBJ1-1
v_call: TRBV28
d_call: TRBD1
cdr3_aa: CASSYLQGALGTEAFF
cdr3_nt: TGTGCCAGCAGTTATCTACAGGGGGCGCTGGGGACTGAAGCTTTCTTT

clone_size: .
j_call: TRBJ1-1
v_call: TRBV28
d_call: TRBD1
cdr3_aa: CASRLGQQNTEAFF
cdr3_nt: TGTGCCAGCAGGCTGGGACAGCAGAACACTGAAGCTTTCTTT